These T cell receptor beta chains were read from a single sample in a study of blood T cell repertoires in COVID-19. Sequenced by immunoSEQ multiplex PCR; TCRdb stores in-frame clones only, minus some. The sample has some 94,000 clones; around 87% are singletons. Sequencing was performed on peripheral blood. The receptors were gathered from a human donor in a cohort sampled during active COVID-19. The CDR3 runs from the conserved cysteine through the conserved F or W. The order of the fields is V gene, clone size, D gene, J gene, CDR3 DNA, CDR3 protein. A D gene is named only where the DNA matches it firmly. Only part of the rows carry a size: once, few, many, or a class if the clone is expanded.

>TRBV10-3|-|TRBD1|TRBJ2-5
TGTGCCATCAGAGTGGGACAGAACCAAGAGACCCAGTACTTC
CAIRVGQNQETQYF
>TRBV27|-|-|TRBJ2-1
TGTGCCAGCAGTTCAGGCCTCTCCTACAATGAGCAGTTCTTC
CASSSGLSYNEQFF
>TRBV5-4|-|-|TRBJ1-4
TGTGCCAGCAGCTTGGACGGGACAACTAATGAAAAACTGTTTTTT
CASSLDGTTNEKLFF
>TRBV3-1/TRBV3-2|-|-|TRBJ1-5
TGTGCCAGCAGCCAAGATAAGGGGGTGTGGGGTCAGCCCCAGCATTTT
CASSQDKGVWGQPQHF
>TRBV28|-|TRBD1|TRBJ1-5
TGTGCCAGCTACGGGACAGGAGGGGAGGGAATTGAGCCCCAGCATTTT
CASYGTGGEGIEPQHF
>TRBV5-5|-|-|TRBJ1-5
TGTGCCAGCAGCTTGGGGGACTTCGGAGGCCCCCAGCATTTT
CASSLGDFGGPQHF
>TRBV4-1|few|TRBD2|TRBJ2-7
TGCGCCAGCAGCCAAGGAAACAGCGGGAGATCCTACGAGCAGTACTTC
CASSQGNSGRSYEQYF
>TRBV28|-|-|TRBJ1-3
TGTGCCAGCAGTTTTAGGGGGAAGGGAAACACCATATATTTT
CASSFRGKGNTIYF
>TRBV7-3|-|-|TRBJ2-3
TGTGCCAGCAGCATAATGGGGACTCCCACAGATACGCAGTATTTT
CASSIMGTPTDTQYF
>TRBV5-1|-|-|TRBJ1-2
TGCGCCAGCAGCTTGGCCGGTGGGGCATCCTATGGCTACACCTTC
CASSLAGGASYGYTF
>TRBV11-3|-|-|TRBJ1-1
TGTGCCAGCAGCGTTACACTGAACACTGAAGCTTTCTTT
CASSVTLNTEAFF
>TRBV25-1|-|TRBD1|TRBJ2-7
TGTGCCAGCAGTGAATATACAGGGGGCTCCTACGAGCAGTACTTC
CASSEYTGGSYEQYF
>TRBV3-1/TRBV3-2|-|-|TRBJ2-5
TGTGCCAGCAGCCAGCAGCCTAGCGCGCAAGAGACCCAGTACTTC
CASSQQPSAQETQYF
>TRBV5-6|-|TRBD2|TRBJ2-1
TGTGCCAGCAGCTTGGGAGCGGGAGGGCCCGACAATGAGCAGTTCTTC
CASSLGAGGPDNEQFF
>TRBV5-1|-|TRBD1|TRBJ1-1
TGCGCCAGCAGCTGGACCGGGACAGGGGGTAACACTGAAGCTTTCTTT
CASSWTGTGGNTEAFF
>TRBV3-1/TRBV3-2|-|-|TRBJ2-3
TGTGCCAGCAGCCAAGTAGGAAGGAGCCATACCCCCACAGATACGCAGTATTTT
CASSQVGRSHTPTDTQYF
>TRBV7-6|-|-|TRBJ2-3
TGTGCCAGCAGCTTAGTCCAGTGGCAGACAGATACGCAGTATTTT
CASSLVQWQTDTQYF
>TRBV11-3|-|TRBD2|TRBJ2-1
TGTGCCAGCAGCTTAGGGACTAGCGGGAATGAGCAGTTCTTC
CASSLGTSGNEQFF
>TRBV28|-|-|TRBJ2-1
TGTGCCAGCAGCCAGGGACTCTTCGAACGGGATGAGCAGTTCTTC
CASSQGLFERDEQFF
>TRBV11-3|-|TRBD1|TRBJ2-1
TGTGCCAGCAGCGAAACAGGGGGCTCCTACAATGAGCAGTTCTTC
CASSETGGSYNEQFF
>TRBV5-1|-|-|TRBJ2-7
TGCGCCAGCAGCTCAGGGGTCGGGATCTACGAGCAGTACTTC
CASSSGVGIYEQYF
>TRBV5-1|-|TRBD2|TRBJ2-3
TGCGCCAGCAGCTTGGAACTAGCGGGGGGCACAGATACGCAGTATTTT
CASSLELAGGTDTQYF
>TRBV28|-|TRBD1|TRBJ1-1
TGTGCCAGCAGTCCTGCGACAGGGCGGAACACTGAAGCTTTCTTT
CASSPATGRNTEAFF
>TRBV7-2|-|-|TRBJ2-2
TGTGCCAGCAGCGTCCCAAACAGAGCCACCGGGGAGCTGTTTTTT
CASSVPNRATGELFF
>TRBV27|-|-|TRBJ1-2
TGTGCCAGCAGTCTTACGCTCAGGGATGGCTACACCTTC
CASSLTLRDGYTF
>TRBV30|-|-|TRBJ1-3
TGTGCCTGGAGTGTGAACAGTGGAAACACCATATATTTT
CAWSVNSGNTIYF
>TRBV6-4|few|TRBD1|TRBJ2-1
TGTGCCAGCAGCACTATCGGACAGGGGCTTCTCTCGAGCTCCTACAATGAGCAGTTCTTC
CASSTIGQGLLSSSYNEQFF
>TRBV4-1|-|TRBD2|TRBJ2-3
TGCGCCAGCAGCCAATCGACTAGCGGGGCCACAGATACGCAGTATTTT
CASSQSTSGATDTQYF
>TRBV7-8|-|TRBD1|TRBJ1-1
TGTGCCAGCAGCCATCCGACGACAGGGGAGAACACTGAAGCTTTCTTT
CASSHPTTGENTEAFF
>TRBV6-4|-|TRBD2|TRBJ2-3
TGTGCCAGCAGGCGGGAGGGGACTAGCACAGATACGCAGTATTTT
CASRREGTSTDTQYF
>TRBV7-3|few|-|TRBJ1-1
TGTGCCAGCAGCTCCAGACCCGGGGTGGACACTGAAGCTTTCTTT
CASSSRPGVDTEAFF
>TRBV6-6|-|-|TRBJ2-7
TGTGCCAGCAGTTATCCCCGAGGGGGAGGGTTATACGAGCAGTACTTC
CASSYPRGGGLYEQYF
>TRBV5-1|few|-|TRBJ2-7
TGCGCCAGCAGCCTGGGACACTCTTCCTACGAGCAGTACTTC
CASSLGHSSYEQYF
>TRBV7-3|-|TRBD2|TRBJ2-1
TGTGCCAGCAGCTTCCTAGCGGGAGGAGGTGAGCAGTTCTTC
CASSFLAGGGEQFF
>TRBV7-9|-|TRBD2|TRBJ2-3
TGTGCCAGCAGCTTAATGGCGGGAGGGGGCACAGATACGCAGTATTTT
CASSLMAGGGTDTQYF
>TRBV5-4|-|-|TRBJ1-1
TGTGCCAGCAGCTTGGAAGGGAGGGCTGAAGCTTTCTTT
CASSLEGRAEAFF
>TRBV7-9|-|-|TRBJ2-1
TGTGCCAGCAGCTTAGGGGGAGGCTCGTCCAACAATGAGCAGTTCTTC
CASSLGGGSSNNEQFF
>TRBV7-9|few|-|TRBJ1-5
TGTGCCAGCAGCTTAGTCGGTACCTCTCAGCCCCAGCATTTT
CASSLVGTSQPQHF
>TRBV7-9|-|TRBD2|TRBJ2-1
TGTGCCAGCAGCCCTGGCGCGGGACTAACGTGGTTCTTC
CASSPGAGLTWFF
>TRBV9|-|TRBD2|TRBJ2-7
TGTGCCAGCAGCGTAGGCGGACTAGCGGGAGACGAGCAGTACTTC
CASSVGGLAGDEQYF
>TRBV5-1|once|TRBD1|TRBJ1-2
TGCGCCAGCAGCCCCTTCGACAGGGCGGGAGGCTACACCTTC
CASSPFDRAGGYTF
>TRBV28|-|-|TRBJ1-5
TGTGCCAGCACCCAGGGCCAGGGCAATCAGCCCCAGCATTTT
CASTQGQGNQPQHF
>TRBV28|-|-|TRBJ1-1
TGTGCCAGCAGTTTCGAGTTAAAGGGGGCTGAAGCTTTCTTT
CASSFELKGAEAFF
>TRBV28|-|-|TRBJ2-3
TGTGCCAGCAGTTCGGCGACTCTCCCTACGCAGTATTTT
CASSSATLPTQYF
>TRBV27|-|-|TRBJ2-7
TGTGCCAGCAGTTTATCGCATATGGGGAGCTCCTACGAGCAGTACTTC
CASSLSHMGSSYEQYF
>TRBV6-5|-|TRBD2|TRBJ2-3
TGTGCCAGCAGCCTAGCGGGAGGCACAGATACGCAGTATTTT
CASSLAGGTDTQYF
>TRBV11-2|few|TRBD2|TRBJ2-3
TGTGCCAGCAGCACCCGAGTTAGCGGGGTAGGAGATACGCAGTATTTT
CASSTRVSGVGDTQYF
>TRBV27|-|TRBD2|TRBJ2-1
TGTGCCAGCAGCTCTCTTTTAGCGGGAGGGCCGGGCAATGAGCAGTTCTTC
CASSSLLAGGPGNEQFF
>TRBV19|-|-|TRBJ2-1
TGTGCCAGTAGTCTCCCCTACAATGAGCAGTTCTTC
CASSLPYNEQFF
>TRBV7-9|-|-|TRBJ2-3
TGTGCCAGCAGCAAAGGGCGGGGACTCACCTCCACAGATACGCAGTATTTT
CASSKGRGLTSTDTQYF
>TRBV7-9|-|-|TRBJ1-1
TGTGCCAGCAGCTTAGACACTGTGAGGGACACTGAAGCTTTCTTT
CASSLDTVRDTEAFF
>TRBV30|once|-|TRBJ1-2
TGTGCCTGGAGTGAAACCTATGAGTACACCTTC
CAWSETYEYTF
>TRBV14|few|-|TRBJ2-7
TGTGCCAGCAGCCAAGGACTATCCTCACTTGAGCAGTACTTC
CASSQGLSSLEQYF
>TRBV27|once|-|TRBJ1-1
TGTGCCAGCACCACGGGCGGGGTGAACACTGAAGCTTTCTTT
CASTTGGVNTEAFF
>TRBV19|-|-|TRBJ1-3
TGTGCCAGTAGGAAAGCCGGGTCTGGAAACACCATATATTTT
CASRKAGSGNTIYF
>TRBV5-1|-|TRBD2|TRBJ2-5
TGCGCCAGCAGCTTGGGACTAGCGGGAGGGCGCGAGACCCAGTACTTC
CASSLGLAGGRETQYF
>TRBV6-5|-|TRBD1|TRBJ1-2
TGTGCCAGCAGTTACTCCGGGACAGGGGGCCGGGATGGCTACACCTTC
CASSYSGTGGRDGYTF
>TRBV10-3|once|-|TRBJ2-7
TGTGCCATCAGTGCAGAGGACTCCTCCTACGAGCAGTACTTC
CAISAEDSSYEQYF